The T cell receptor beta chain described here comes from a study of T cell repertoires in cytomegalovirus infection. TCRdb reanalysed the reads using MiXCR and keeps one entry per CDR3 protein. In the table there are some 180,000 distinct CDR3 sequences, approximately 18% of which are singletons. Germline V CDR1 and CDR2: DFQATT, SNEGSKA (reference sequence). The CDR3 covers 12 residues. Trimming removed 2 bases from V and 3 bases from J, with 5 bases in between. This clonotype was observed a handful of times. The chain carries TRBV20-1 and TRBJ1-5; D is unresolved. The receptor was isolated from a human donor in good health (CMV status not recorded). Some clones in this sample may be carry-over from other donors' samples. Material: CD8+ T cells from PBMCs. Here the CDR3 DNA reads TGCAGTGCTAGATACCCCAATCAGCCCCAGCATTTT. Translating gives CSARYPNQPQHF.